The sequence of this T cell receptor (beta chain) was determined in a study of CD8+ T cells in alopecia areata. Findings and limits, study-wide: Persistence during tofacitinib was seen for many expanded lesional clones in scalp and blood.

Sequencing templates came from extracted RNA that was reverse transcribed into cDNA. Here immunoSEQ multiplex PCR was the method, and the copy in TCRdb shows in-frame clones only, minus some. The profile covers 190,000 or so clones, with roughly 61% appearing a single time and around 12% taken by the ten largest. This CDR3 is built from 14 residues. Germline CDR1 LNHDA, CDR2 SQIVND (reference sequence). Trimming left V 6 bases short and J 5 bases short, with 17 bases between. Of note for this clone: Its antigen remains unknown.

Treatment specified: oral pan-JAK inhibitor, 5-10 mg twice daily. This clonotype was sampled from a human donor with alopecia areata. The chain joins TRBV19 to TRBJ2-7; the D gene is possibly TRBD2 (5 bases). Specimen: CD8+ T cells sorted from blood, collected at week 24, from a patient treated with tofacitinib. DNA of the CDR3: TGTGCCAGTAGGCCCTCCCGGGGTTCCAACGAGCAGTACTTC. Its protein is CASRPSRGSNEQYF.